This T cell receptor beta chain emerged from a study of T cells after posttransplantation cyclophosphamide. The junction had 8 bases not matched to a gene; V was cut back by 5 bases and J by 3 bases. Germline V gene data show CDR1 as SGHRS and CDR2 as YFSETQ. This CDR3 is 14 amino acids long. Assay used: immunoSEQ multiplex PCR; TCRdb lists only in-frame clones, some missing. Counted here are tens of thousands of clones, about 86% occurring once; the ten biggest clones make up approximately 3%. Study-wide results and limits: TRB overlap between skin or GI tissue T cells and blood was limited. After PTCy, TRB diversity resembled that of CNI/methotrexate controls. Later post-transplant blood repertoires were often dominated by donor CD8+ memory clones.

Only a few counts were recorded for this clone. Antigen: not known. This same CDR3 is encoded by further DNA sequences in the sample. The sequence was collected from a man younger than 40 with a blood cancer, CMV-positive, and with a related stem cell donor. The sequencing sample was made of PBMCs. V and J are TRBV5-1 and TRBJ2-7; 7 bases match TRBD1. CDR3 DNA sequence: TGCGCCAGCAGTTATCCGGGACAGATCTACGAGCAGTACTTC. It is translated as CASSYPGQIYEQYF.